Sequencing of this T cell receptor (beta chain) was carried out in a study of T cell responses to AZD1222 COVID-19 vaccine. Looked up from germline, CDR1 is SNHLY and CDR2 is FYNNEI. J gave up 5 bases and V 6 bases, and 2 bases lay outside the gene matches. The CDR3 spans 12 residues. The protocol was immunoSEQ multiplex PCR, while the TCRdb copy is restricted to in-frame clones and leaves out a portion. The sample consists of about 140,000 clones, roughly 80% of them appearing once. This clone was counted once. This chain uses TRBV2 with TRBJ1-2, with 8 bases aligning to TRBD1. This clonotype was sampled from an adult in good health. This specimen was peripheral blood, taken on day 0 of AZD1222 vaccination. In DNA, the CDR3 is TGTGCCAGCAGCAGGGGGCTTTATGGCTACACCTTC. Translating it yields CASSRGLYGYTF.